This record looks at one T cell receptor beta chain sequence and its context. Its antigen is unknown. Expressed TCRB transcripts were sequenced after all isolated RNA was converted to cDNA. Profiling relied on immunoSEQ multiplex PCR, and the TCRdb table lists in-frame clones only, not all of them. The sample consists of about 700,000 clones, around 15% of them appearing once. V was cut by 4 bases and J by 1 base, with 10 bases left in between. Germline V gene lookup returns CDR1 MGHRA and CDR2 YSYEKL. This CDR3 has 14 amino acids. The data were taken from a study of beta chain features in type 1 diabetes. Study-wide results and limits: Across all four CD4+ subsets, people with type 1 diabetes showed modestly shorter TCRB CDR3s. In cDNA sequencing, cells with high TCR expression could be over-represented. Within patients, naive, central memory and Treg TCRB repertoires seemed more similar than within healthy donors. More deletions and fewer insertions at VDJ junctions were seen in type 1 diabetes patients.

Every participating donor gave one draw, a heparinised blood sample averaging approximately 120 mL. The chain combines TRBV4-1 with TRBJ1-2, with D possibly being TRBD1 (5 bases). The clonotype comes from a man aged 18 to 29 with type 1 diabetes. Sample: naive CD4+ T cells from blood. CDR3 sequence (DNA): TGCGCCAGCAGCCGAACCCAGGGTAACTATGGCTACACCTTC. Its protein product is CASSRTQGNYGYTF.